This is a list of T cell receptor beta chains from one sample in a study of cytomegalovirus exposure and HLA in healthy donors. Using immunoSEQ multiplex PCR, the repertoire was profiled, and TCRdb retains in-frame clones only, with some absent. This table has some 350,000 clones, approximately 86% appearing once. The sequencing input was PBMCs. The receptors originated from a young woman in good health and CMV-seropositive. CDR3s include the opening cysteine and the closing phenylalanine or tryptophan. The D gene is left open where the match is weak. Only some rows state a clone size, as once, few, many or a class for expanded clones.

clone_size,v_call,d_call,cdr3_length,j_call,cdr3_aa,cdr3_nt
-,TRBV7-2,-,14,TRBJ1-5,CASSLDKTDQPQHF,TGTGCCAGCAGCTTAGACAAGACGGATCAGCCCCAGCATTTT
-,TRBV11-2,TRBD2,13,TRBJ2-7,CASRSGEKHEQYF,TGTGCCAGCAGGAGCGGGGAGAAGCACGAGCAGTACTTC
-,TRBV7-3,TRBD2,15,TRBJ2-1,CASSSGLAGGNEQFF,TGTGCCAGCAGCTCGGGACTAGCGGGAGGGAATGAGCAGTTCTTC
once,TRBV9,-,15,TRBJ1-4,CASSVRGLTNEKLFF,TGTGCCAGCAGCGTGCGGGGGCTGACTAATGAAAAACTGTTTTTT
-,TRBV9,-,13,TRBJ1-1,CASSEGVGTEAFF,TGTGCCAGCAGCGAGGGAGTTGGGACTGAAGCTTTCTTT
-,TRBV28,-,19,TRBJ1-2,CASSLFFRPRTAPNYGYTF,TGTGCCAGCAGTTTATTCTTTAGGCCGAGGACAGCTCCTAACTATGGCTACACCTTC
-,TRBV10-1,TRBD1,16,TRBJ2-6,CASSSDREAGANVLTF,TGCGCCAGCAGTTCGGACAGGGAGGCTGGGGCCAACGTCCTGACTTTC
-,TRBV30,-,14,TRBJ1-2,CAWSVISGRMGYTF,TGTGCCTGGAGTGTAATTTCGGGCCGTATGGGCTACACCTTC
-,TRBV4-3,-,15,TRBJ1-1,CASSQDRASYTEAFF,TGCGCCAGCAGCCAAGATCGGGCTAGTTACACTGAAGCTTTCTTT
-,TRBV5-4,TRBD2,16,TRBJ2-2,CASSGSGRADTGELFF,TGTGCCAGCAGCGGAAGCGGGAGGGCCGACACCGGGGAGCTGTTTTTT
-,TRBV5-1,-,14,TRBJ2-7,CASSLEGRGDEQYF,TGCGCCAGCAGCTTGGAGGGCAGGGGGGACGAGCAGTACTTC
once,TRBV6-5,TRBD2,14,TRBJ2-1,CASRASGGYNEQFF,TGTGCCAGCAGAGCCAGCGGGGGATACAATGAGCAGTTCTTC
-,TRBV9,-,16,TRBJ2-3,CASSKTGPIRADTQYF,TGTGCCAGCAGCAAGACAGGTCCCATTCGGGCAGATACGCAGTATTTT
once,TRBV5-1,-,15,TRBJ2-1,CASSLAPGTTNEQFF,TGCGCCAGCAGCTTGGCTCCCGGGACCACCAATGAGCAGTTCTTC
-,TRBV25-1,-,11,TRBJ2-7,CASSALVRQYF,TGTGCCAGCAGTGCACTAGTCCGGCAGTACTTC
once,TRBV9,-,15,TRBJ1-5,CASSSEDAGVQPQHF,TGTGCCAGCAGCAGTGAAGACGCGGGGGTTCAGCCCCAGCATTTT
-,TRBV5-6,-,16,TRBJ2-5,CASSLAALRWQETQYF,TGTGCCAGCAGCTTGGCGGCACTGAGGTGGCAAGAGACCCAGTACTTC
once,TRBV4-2,-,16,TRBJ1-4,CASSTPPGRNNEKLFF,TGTGCCAGCAGCACTCCCCCGGGACGGAATAATGAAAAACTGTTTTTT
-,TRBV27,-,13,TRBJ2-2,CATRGLFTGELFF,TGTGCCACCAGAGGACTTTTTACCGGGGAGCTGTTTTTT
-,TRBV9,TRBD2,16,TRBJ2-7,CASSQVGSGGANEQYF,TGTGCCAGCAGCCAAGTGGGTAGCGGGGGGGCCAACGAGCAGTACTTC
-,TRBV18,TRBD1,14,TRBJ1-2,CASSARDRAYGYTF,TGTGCCAGCTCAGCCCGGGACAGGGCATATGGCTACACCTTC
-,TRBV5-1,TRBD2,16,TRBJ2-1,CASSLGGTRDYNEQFF,TGCGCCAGCAGCTTGGGGGGGACTAGGGACTACAATGAGCAGTTCTTC
-,TRBV6-5,-,11,TRBJ1-2,CASGAPYGYTF,TGTGCCAGCGGCGCACCTTATGGCTACACCTTC
-,TRBV5-6,-,13,TRBJ1-5,CASSGALGQPQHF,TGTGCCAGCAGCGGGGCCCTCGGTCAGCCCCAGCATTTT
-,TRBV5-1,-,13,TRBJ2-1,CASSLDFQGEQFF,TGCGCCAGCAGCTTGGACTTTCAGGGTGAGCAGTTCTTC
-,TRBV9,-,13,TRBJ1-1,CASSVGDGAGAFF,TGTGCCAGCAGCGTAGGAGACGGCGCGGGAGCTTTCTTT
-,TRBV15,TRBD2,16,TRBJ2-5,CATSRGREVAQETQYF,TGTGCCACCAGCAGGGGCCGGGAGGTCGCCCAGGAGACCCAGTACTTC
once,TRBV19,TRBD1,13,TRBJ1-1,CATGTGVNTEAFF,TGTGCCACCGGGACAGGGGTGAACACTGAAGCTTTCTTT
-,TRBV5-3,TRBD1,17,TRBJ1-2,CARSHTQRTGSSYGYTF,TGTGCCAGAAGCCACACTCAAAGGACAGGCAGTTCCTATGGCTACACCTTC
-,TRBV28,-,14,TRBJ1-2,CASSSRGKSGGYTF,TGTGCCAGCAGTTCTAGGGGAAAGTCGGGAGGCTACACCTTC
-,TRBV9,-,16,TRBJ2-2,CASSPRHASNTGELFF,TGTGCCAGCAGCCCCAGACACGCTTCGAACACCGGGGAGCTGTTTTTT
-,TRBV11-2,-,13,TRBJ2-5,CASSPDLGWAQYF,TGTGCCAGCAGCCCGGACCTCGGTTGGGCCCAGTACTTC
-,TRBV4-3,-,15,TRBJ1-1,CASSQDSPGGSEAFF,TGCGCCAGCAGCCAAGACAGCCCCGGGGGTTCTGAAGCTTTCTTT
-,TRBV28,-,14,TRBJ2-7,CASSLYTGFYEQYF,TGTGCCAGCAGTTTATACACGGGTTTCTACGAGCAGTACTTC
-,TRBV30,-,15,TRBJ1-2,CAWSVRRGAGDGYTF,TGTGCCTGGAGTGTACGCCGGGGCGCAGGGGATGGCTACACCTTC
-,TRBV28,-,15,TRBJ2-5,CASSQGPSRLETQYF,TGTGCCAGCAGTCAAGGGCCATCGCGCCTTGAGACCCAGTACTTC
-,TRBV27,-,13,TRBJ1-4,CASRLGSNEKLFF,TGTGCCAGCAGATTGGGGTCTAATGAAAAACTGTTTTTT
-,TRBV28,TRBD1,14,TRBJ2-7,CASSLGGQPYEQYF,TGTGCCAGCAGCCTAGGGGGCCAGCCCTACGAGCAGTACTTC
-,TRBV20-1,-,11,TRBJ1-2,CSASPRGGYTF,TGCAGTGCTAGCCCCAGGGGCGGCTACACCTTC
few,TRBV7-3,-,14,TRBJ2-2,CASSLTGGTGELFF,TGTGCCAGCAGCTTAACTGGGGGAACCGGGGAGCTGTTTTTT
few,TRBV30,-,11,TRBJ1-2,CAWQGVGGYTF,TGTGCCTGGCAAGGAGTCGGAGGCTACACCTTC
once,TRBV6-1,-,13,TRBJ2-1,CASSERLGNEQFF,TGTGCCAGCAGTGAAAGGCTAGGGAATGAGCAGTTCTTC
-,TRBV4-2,TRBD1,11,TRBJ1-1,CATRGPTEAFF,TGTGCCACCAGGGGGCCTACTGAAGCTTTCTTT
-,TRBV5-1,-,15,TRBJ2-2,CASSLVAGSTGELFF,TGCGCCAGCAGCTTGGTTGCAGGATCCACCGGGGAGCTGTTTTTT
-,TRBV4-3,TRBD2,17,TRBJ2-5,CASSQDPAGGLQETQYF,TGCGCCAGCAGCCAAGATCCAGCGGGGGGGCTCCAAGAGACCCAGTACTTC
-,TRBV30,-,13,TRBJ1-2,CAWNTGQGYGYTF,TGTGCCTGGAATACAGGCCAGGGATATGGCTACACCTTC
-,TRBV30,-,15,TRBJ2-6,CAWTNDNSGANVLTF,TGTGCCTGGACAAACGACAACTCTGGGGCCAACGTCCTGACTTTC
once,TRBV6-5,TRBD1,12,TRBJ2-4,CASYRQGDIQYF,TGTGCCAGCTATCGACAGGGGGACATTCAGTACTTC
-,TRBV27,TRBD1,17,TRBJ1-1,CASRSGGTASLNTEAFF,TGTGCCAGCAGATCTGGGGGGACAGCTTCCCTGAACACTGAAGCTTTCTTT
-,TRBV6-5,-,11,TRBJ2-4,CASSFRNIQYF,TGTGCCAGCAGTTTTCGGAACATTCAGTACTTC
once,TRBV13,TRBD2,17,TRBJ2-7,CASSQGRTSGPIYEQYF,TGTGCCAGCAGCCAGGGCCGGACTAGCGGGCCTATCTACGAGCAGTACTTC
-,TRBV5-6,-,15,TRBJ1-2,CASSPTLWGGDGYTF,TGTGCCAGCAGCCCAACCCTCTGGGGGGGGGATGGCTACACCTTC
-,TRBV30,-,13,TRBJ2-1,CAWSVGSSNEQFF,TGTGCCTGGAGTGTTGGGTCCAGCAATGAGCAGTTCTTC
few,TRBV10-3,TRBD1,13,TRBJ1-2,CATGDRETRGYTF,TGTGCCACCGGGGACAGGGAGACTAGAGGCTACACCTTC
-,TRBV4-3,-,14,TRBJ1-2,CASSRIVAADGYTF,TGCGCCAGCAGCCGGATTGTGGCAGCCGATGGCTACACCTTC
-,TRBV9,-,15,TRBJ2-3,CASSVAGVSTDTQYF,TGTGCCAGCAGCGTAGCAGGGGTCAGCACAGATACGCAGTATTTT
-,TRBV27,-,11,TRBJ2-2,CAVRRTGELFF,TGTGCCGTCCGACGAACCGGGGAGCTGTTTTTT
-,TRBV5-1,TRBD2,16,TRBJ2-7,CASSLTSGRAYYEQYF,TGCGCCAGCAGCTTGACTAGCGGGAGGGCCTACTACGAGCAGTACTTC
once,TRBV18,TRBD1,14,TRBJ2-7,CASISGTEAYEQYF,TGTGCCAGCATTTCCGGGACAGAAGCCTACGAGCAGTACTTC